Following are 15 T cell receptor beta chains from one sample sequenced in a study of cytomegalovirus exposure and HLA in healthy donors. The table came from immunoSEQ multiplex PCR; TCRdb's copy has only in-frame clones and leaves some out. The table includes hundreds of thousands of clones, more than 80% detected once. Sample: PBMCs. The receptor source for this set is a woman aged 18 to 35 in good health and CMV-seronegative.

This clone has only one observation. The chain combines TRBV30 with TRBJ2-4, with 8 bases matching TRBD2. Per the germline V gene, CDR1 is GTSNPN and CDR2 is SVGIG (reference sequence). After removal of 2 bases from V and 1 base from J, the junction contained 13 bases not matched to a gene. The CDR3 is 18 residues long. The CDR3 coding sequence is TGTGCCTGGAGTCTGTCAGCGGGAGCCCCCCTGGCCAAAAACATTCAGTACTTC. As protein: CAWSLSAGAPLAKNIQYF.

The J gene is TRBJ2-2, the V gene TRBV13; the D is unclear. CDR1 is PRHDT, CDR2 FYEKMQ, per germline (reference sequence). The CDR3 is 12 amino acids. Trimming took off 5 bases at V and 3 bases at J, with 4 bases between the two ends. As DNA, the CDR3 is TGTGCCAGCAGCCCATACACCGGGGAGCTGTTTTTT. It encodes CASSPYTGELFF.

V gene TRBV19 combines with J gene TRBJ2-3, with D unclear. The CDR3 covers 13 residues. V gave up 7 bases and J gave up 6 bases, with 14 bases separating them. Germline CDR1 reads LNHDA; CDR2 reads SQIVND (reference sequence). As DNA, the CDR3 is TGTGCCAGTAAGCAGGCTCCTCTGGATACGCAGTATTTT. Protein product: CASKQAPLDTQYF. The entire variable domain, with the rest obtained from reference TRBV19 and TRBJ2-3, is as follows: DGGITQSPKYLFRKEGQNVTLSCEQNLNHDAMYWYRQDPGQGLRLIYYSQIVNDFQKGDIAEGYSVSREKKESFPLTVTSAQKNPTAFYLCASKQAPLDTQYFGPGTRLTVL.

CDR3 in amino acids: CASSFGYGTGGDTDTQYF. The CDR3 nucleotides are TGTGCCAGCAGCTTCGGTTACGGGACAGGTGGAGACACAGATACGCAGTATTTT. This sequence joins TRBV7-9 and TRBJ2-3; 8 bases align to TRBD1. The CDR3 extends over 18 amino acids. In germline, CDR1 is SEHNR, CDR2 FQNEAQ (reference sequence). V dropped 3 bases and J dropped 2; count of bases not matched to a gene: 13.

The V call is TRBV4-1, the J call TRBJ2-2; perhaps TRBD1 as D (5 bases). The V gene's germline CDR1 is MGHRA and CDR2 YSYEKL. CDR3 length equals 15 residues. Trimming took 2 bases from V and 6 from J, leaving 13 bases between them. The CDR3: CASSQFEAGSGELFF. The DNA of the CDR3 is TGCGCCAGCAGCCAATTTGAGGCAGGGTCCGGGGAGCTGTTTTTT.

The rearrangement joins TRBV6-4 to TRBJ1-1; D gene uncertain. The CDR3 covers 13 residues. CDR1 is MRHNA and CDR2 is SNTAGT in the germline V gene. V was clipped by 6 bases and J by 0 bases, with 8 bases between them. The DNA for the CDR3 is TGTGCCAGCAGGGAAGACATGAACACTGAAGCTTTCTTT. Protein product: CASREDMNTEAFF.

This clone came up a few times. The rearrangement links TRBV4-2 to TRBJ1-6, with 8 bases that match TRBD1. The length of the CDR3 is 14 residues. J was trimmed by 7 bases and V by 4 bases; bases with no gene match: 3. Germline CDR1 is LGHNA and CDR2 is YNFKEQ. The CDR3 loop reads CASSPAGGNSPLHF. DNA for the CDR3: TGTGCCAGCAGCCCTGCAGGGGGCAATTCACCCCTCCACTTT.

CDR3 sequence (DNA): TGTGCCAGCAGCTTCCGGGAGGGGAGTACCCAAGAGACCCAGTACTTC. It codes for CASSFREGSTQETQYF. The rearrangement uses TRBV5-6 and TRBJ2-5; 8 bases line up with TRBD2. Germline V gene lookup returns CDR1 SGHDT and CDR2 YYEEEE. The V gene end was trimmed by 2 bases and the J gene end by 1 base; junction bases not matched to a gene: 7. This CDR3 is built from 16 residues. The whole variable domain, filled in from reference TRBV5-6 and TRBJ2-5, reads DAGVTQSPTHLIKTRGQQVTLRCSPKSGHDTVSWYQQALGQGPQFIFQYYEEEERQRGNFPDRFSGHQFPNYSSELNVNALLLGDSALYLCASSFREGSTQETQYFGPGTRLLVL.

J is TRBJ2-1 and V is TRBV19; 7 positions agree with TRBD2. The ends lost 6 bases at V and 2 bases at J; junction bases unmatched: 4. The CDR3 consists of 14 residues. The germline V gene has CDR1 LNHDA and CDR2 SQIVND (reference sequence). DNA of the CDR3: TGTGCCAGTAGCCCCAGCGGGACCTACAATGAGCAGTTCTTC. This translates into CASSPSGTYNEQFF.

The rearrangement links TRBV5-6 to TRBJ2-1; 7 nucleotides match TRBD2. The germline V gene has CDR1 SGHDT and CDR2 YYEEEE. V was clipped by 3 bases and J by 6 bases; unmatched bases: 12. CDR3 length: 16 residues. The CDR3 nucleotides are TGTGCCAGCAGCTCCGGGGCGGGACTATCACCCAATGAGCAGTTCTTC. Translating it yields CASSSGAGLSPNEQFF.

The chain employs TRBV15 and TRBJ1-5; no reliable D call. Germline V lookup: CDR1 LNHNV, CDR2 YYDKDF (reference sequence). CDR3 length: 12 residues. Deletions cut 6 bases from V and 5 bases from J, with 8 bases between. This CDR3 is CATRGGDQPQHF. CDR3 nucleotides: TGTGCCACCAGGGGAGGCGATCAGCCCCAGCATTTT.

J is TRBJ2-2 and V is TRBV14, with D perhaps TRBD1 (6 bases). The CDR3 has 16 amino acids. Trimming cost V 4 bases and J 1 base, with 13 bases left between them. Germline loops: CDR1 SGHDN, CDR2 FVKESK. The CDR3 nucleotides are TGTGCCAGCAGCCCCCAGACAGGTCGGAACACCGGGGAGCTGTTTTTT. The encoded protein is CASSPQTGRNTGELFF.

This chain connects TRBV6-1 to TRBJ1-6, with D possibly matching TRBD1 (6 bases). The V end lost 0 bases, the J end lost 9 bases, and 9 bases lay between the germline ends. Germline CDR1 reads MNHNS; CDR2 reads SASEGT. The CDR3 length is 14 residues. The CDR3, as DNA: TGTGCCAGCAGTGAAGCGCTGACAGGTTCACCCCTCCACTTT. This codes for CASSEALTGSPLHF.

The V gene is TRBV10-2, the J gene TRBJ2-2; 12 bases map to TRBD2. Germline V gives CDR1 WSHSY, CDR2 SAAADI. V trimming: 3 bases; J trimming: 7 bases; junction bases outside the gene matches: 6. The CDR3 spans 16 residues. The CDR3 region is CASSDRGLAGIGELFF. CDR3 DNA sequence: TGCGCCAGCAGTGACCGTGGACTAGCGGGAATCGGGGAGCTGTTTTTT.

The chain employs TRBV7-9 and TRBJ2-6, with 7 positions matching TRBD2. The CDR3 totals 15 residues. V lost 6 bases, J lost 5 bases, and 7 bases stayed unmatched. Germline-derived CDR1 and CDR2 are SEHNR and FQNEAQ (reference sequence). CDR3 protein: CASRAPGTRANVLTF. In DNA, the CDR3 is TGTGCCAGCAGGGCACCGGGGACTAGGGCCAACGTCCTGACTTTC.